This entry concerns a single T cell receptor (beta chain). This clonotype was observed a handful of times. Its antigen specificity is not known. Base qualities are missing; no much larger clone stands one base away. The 39 donors, aged about 6 to 95 years, were systemically healthy Caucasian individuals from Russia. Ten milliliters of peripheral blood were drawn from each donor into EDTA-treated Vacutainer tubes. Ficoll-Paque density-gradient centrifugation was used to isolate PBMCs, with at least 7 million per sample. Total RNA, at least 6 micrograms per sample, was extracted from PBMCs with Trizol reagent. The percentages of naive CD45RAhigh/CD27high T cells were determined by flow cytometry on a PBMC aliquot from every donor. V is reduced by 5 bases and J by 4 bases, leaving a spacing of 20 bases between them. Spanning cysteine to phenylalanine, the CDR3 consists of 16 amino acids. Only CDR3 DNA is held: 48 bases, read in frame from base 1. The germline V gene supplies CDR1 SGHTA and CDR2 FQGNSA.

The library came from 5' RACE. TCRdb records Illumina HiSeq 2500 as the sequencer. The second PCR ran for roughly 7 to 11 cycles and used a J-beta primer mix along with a sample-barcoded 5' primer. A template-switch 5' adaptor carrying 12 random nucleotides introduced a unique molecular identifier onto each TCR beta cDNA molecule. Each sample yielded at least 2.5 million CDR3-containing paired-end reads. All of the RNA was converted into first-strand cDNA using the Mint cDNA synthesis kit, with a TRBC-specific oligonucleotide serving as the primer. After uracil-DNA glycosylase treatment, a first 18-cycle PCR used universal primers M1SS and BC2_uni_R on all cDNA. The source study handled its data this way. For normalization, 1 million high-quality reads, each with a distinct molecular identifier, were randomly selected from each sample. Reads sharing molecular identifiers were discarded rather than binned into consensus sequences. MiTCR, set to a Q25 quality threshold and the strictest error-elimination algorithm, was used for CDR3 identification, clonotype clustering and error correction. A nonparametric unseen species model using Euler transformation provided a lower-bound estimate of total TCR beta diversity. The raw public data were reprocessed by TCRdb itself: fastp quality trimming at Q25, MiXCR clonotype calling, in-frame beta chains only. CDR3 protein sequences are deduplicated, and each keeps its most common genes and DNA. The V and J calls shown here were made by TCRdb, not taken from the authors' results. Across this sample there are some 800,000 distinct CDR3 sequences, with about 25% seen only once. The biggest ten clones account for more than 3% of the sample.

This sample stems from a study of blood T cells in healthy people across ages (dated by TCRdb to about 2015). Study-wide context: In model experiments, roughly one uniquely barcoded TCR beta cDNA molecule per two T cells was captured by template switching. Age-related changes in TCR beta repertoire diversity were measured in the study by deep sequencing normalized with unique cDNA molecular identifiers. The donors were split into four age groups: young (average 16 years), middle-aged (over 35), aged (roughly 68) and long-lived (over 75). Two additional independent replicas of 1 million unique cDNA reads from the same blood draw were analyzed for two donors (one aged 18 to 30 and one aged 80 or older).

The investigation overall reported the following: There was a strong correlation between observed TCR beta diversity and the percentage of naive T cells measured by flow cytometry. Since profiling was done on bulk unsorted PBMCs, naive and antigen-experienced compartments could not be conclusively compared. Compared with the aged group, more naive CD4+ T cells, fewer expanded clones and increased TCR diversity were shown by the long-lived group, suggesting age selection. Estimates of total diversity based on one million sequenced T cells were considered lower bounds and underestimates. As age increased, observed TCR beta diversity per million T cells dropped in a roughly linear way, and a significant reduction was already evident by age about 36. Because donor CMV infection status was unknown, age-related changes in expanded clonotypes were potentially confounded.

The same data also went into a second study, on T cells of mothers and their children. From that second study: Nine systemically healthy Caucasian individuals served as donors, namely three mothers together with their six children. cDNA synthesis consumed the entire amount of extracted RNA, loaded at about 1.5 ug RNA in each 15 ul reaction. In the second PCR, sample barcodes and 2-4 random nucleotides were introduced via the M1S primer. Over 8 million TCR beta CDR3 reads were obtained for each mother, and 3 million to 3.5 million reads were obtained for each child. In both related and unrelated pairs, thymic selection shapes the output of TCR recombination in a similar way, with inherited differences having only a minor effect. Normalized repertoire overlap was always slightly but never significantly higher in related than unrelated mother-child pairs. With a sensitivity of approximately 100 clones per million clonotypes, no persistent microchimeric T cell clones were detected. Deep NGS was used in the study to compare the TCR beta repertoires of mothers and children and to look for features that separate related mother-child pairs from unrelated individuals. On average, the children were approximately 11 +/- 4 years old, while the mothers were 40 +/- 4 years old. After adapters were ligated using NEBNext reagents, the libraries underwent 100+100 nt paired-end sequencing on an Illumina HiSeq 2000. To avoid cross-contamination, the mother libraries and the child libraries were prepared a month apart and sequenced in separate runs. For each donor, between about 500,000 and 2,000,000 distinct TCR beta clonotypes were identified. Naive TCR beta clonotypes were estimated from low-frequency clonotypes matched to each donor's FACS-determined naive share, without sorting.

The V and J genes are TRBV7-2 and TRBJ1-1; the best D guess is TRBD1, with 5 bases matching. The sample taken for sequencing was blood. This TCR was recovered from a boy younger than 18 in good health. The CDR3 has the sequence CASSRGGGGDGTEAFF. The DNA reads as follows: TGTGCCAGCAGCCGCGGGGGTGGCGGTGATGGCACTGAAGCTTTCTTT.